The source of this T cell receptor beta chain is a study of T-cell memory formation after mild COVID-19. Study in general: The two donors had largely donor-specific TCR clusters. General study points: Clones that contracted from day 15 to 85 had balanced CD4/CD8; later expanders were CD4+ biased. Second-wave clones with a day 37 peak had unconfirmed SARS-CoV-2 specificity.

TCRdb independently ran MiXCR on the 5' RACE reads; one entry per CDR3 protein. The profile shows approximately 300,000 distinct CDR3 sequences, around a sixth of them singletons. A word on this clonotype: Its antigen is not known.

V was pared by 3 bases and J by 5 bases, with 8 bases of the junction left unmatched. Looked up from germline, CDR1 is LGHNA and CDR2 is YSLEER. The CDR3 is 15 amino acids. The chain links TRBV4-3 to TRBJ2-7, with 9 bases identical to TRBD1. The receptor's source is a man younger than 35 who had mild COVID-19 (a few samples of this study predate the infection). Cell type and time point are not known. The sequencing sample was made of PBMCs or a T cell subset sorted from them (not recorded which). CDR3 protein: CASSQGQGTTHEQYF. The CDR3 coding sequence is TGCGCCAGCAGCCAGGGACAGGGAACTACCCACGAGCAGTACTTC.